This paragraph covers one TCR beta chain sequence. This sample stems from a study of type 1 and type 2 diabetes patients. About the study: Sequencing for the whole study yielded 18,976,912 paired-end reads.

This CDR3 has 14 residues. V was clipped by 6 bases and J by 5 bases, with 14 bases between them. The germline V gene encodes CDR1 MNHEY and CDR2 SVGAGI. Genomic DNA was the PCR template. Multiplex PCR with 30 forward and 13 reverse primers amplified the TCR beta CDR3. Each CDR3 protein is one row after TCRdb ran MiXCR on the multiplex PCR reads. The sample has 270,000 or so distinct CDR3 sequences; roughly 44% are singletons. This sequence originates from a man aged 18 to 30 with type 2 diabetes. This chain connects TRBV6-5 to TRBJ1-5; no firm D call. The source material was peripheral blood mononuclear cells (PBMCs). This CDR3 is CASSQLGSYQPQHF. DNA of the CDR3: TGTGCCAGCAGCCAACTTGGGTCCTATCAGCCCCAGCATTTT.